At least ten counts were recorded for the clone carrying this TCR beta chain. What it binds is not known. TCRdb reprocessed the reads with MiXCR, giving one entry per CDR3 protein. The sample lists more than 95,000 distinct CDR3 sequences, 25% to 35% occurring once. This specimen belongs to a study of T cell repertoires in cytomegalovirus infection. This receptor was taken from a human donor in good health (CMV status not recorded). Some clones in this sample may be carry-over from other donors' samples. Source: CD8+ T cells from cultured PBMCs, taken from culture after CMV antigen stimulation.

The CDR3 DNA is TGTGCCAGCAGCCCAGGGCTCTCCTACGAGCAGTACTTC. It yields the protein CASSPGLSYEQYF. The chain carries TRBV7-2 and TRBJ2-7; possible D gene TRBD1, 5 bases. Germline assignment: CDR1 SGHTA and CDR2 FQGNSA. CDR3 length equals 13 residues. Trimming stripped 5 bases from V and 0 bases from J, with 8 bases between.